This paragraph covers one T cell receptor beta chain sequence. No antigen is known for it. This entry belongs to a study of vaccination and CD4 T cells after COVID-19. The CDR3 extends over 13 amino acids. Per the germline V gene, CDR1 is GTSNPN and CDR2 is SVGIG (reference sequence). Losses at the gene ends were 3 bases for V and 7 bases for J; bases not matched to a gene: 8. Treatment in this sample: approximately 9-day PBMC culture with coronavirus spike peptide pools or control peptides (ViraFEST assay). Cultured CD4+ T cell DNA was sequenced using the Oncomine TCR Beta short-read assay. TCRdb redid the calling of the PCR reads with MiXCR, one entry per CDR3 protein. The sample records tens of thousands of distinct CDR3 sequences, around two fifths being singletons.

This TCR was recovered from a human donor who had recovered from COVID-19. The chain carries TRBV30 and TRBJ2-7, with 8 bases that match TRBD2. Sequencing used CD4+ T cells from blood, cultured in vitro. CDR3 residues: CAWRFAGGGEQYF. CDR3 coding DNA: TGTGCCTGGAGGTTCGCGGGAGGAGGTGAGCAGTACTTC.